This TCR beta chain is drawn from a study of PD-1 blockade in classical Hodgkin lymphoma. Study summary: Nivolumab was administered to patients intravenously at 3 mg/kg every 2 weeks. The study, taken as a whole, reports: The authors have not defined what causes the repertoire differences, possibly disease activity or prior therapy.

Data came from immunoSEQ multiplex PCR; TCRdb stores just in-frame clones and leaves some out. This repertoire shows more than 90,000 clones, 75% to 85% found once; its top ten account for around 17%. The V end lost 7 bases, the J end lost 11 bases, and 23 bases lay between the germline ends. The CDR3 spans 14 residues. Germline CDR1 is LGHNT and CDR2 is FRNRAP. For this clone: Its specificity is not known.

Brentuximab vedotin exposure varied, and every patient relapsed after autologous stem cell transplantation. Best outcomes ranged across complete response, partial response and progressive disease. The source is a human donor with classical Hodgkin lymphoma. This material consisted of peripheral blood mononuclear cells (PBMCs), taken before the second cycle of nivolumab. The gene calls are TRBV12-5 and TRBJ1-1; D might be TRBD1 (6 bases). CDR3 amino acids: CASALFQSGVEAFF. CDR3 bases: TGTGCTAGTGCCCTATTCCAATCAGGGGTTGAGGCTTTCTTT.